The 10 T cell receptor beta chains presented below share a single source sample, sequenced in a study of T-cell memory formation after mild COVID-19. One entry per CDR3 protein, called by TCRdb with MiXCR from the 5' RACE reads. In the table there are roughly 280,000 distinct CDR3 sequences, 8% to 9% of which are singletons. The specimen was PBMCs or a T cell subset sorted from them (not recorded which). These receptors came from a man aged 18-30 years who had mild COVID-19 (a few samples of this study predate the infection). Cell type and time point are not known.

This clonotype was picked up many times. V usage is TRBV6-6 and J usage is TRBJ2-1; D is ambiguous. V was cut by 0 bases and J by 9 bases, with 12 bases left in between. The CDR3 has 14 amino acids. The germline gives CDR1 MNHNY, CDR2 SVGAGI (reference sequence). The CDR3 loop is CASSYSIPGSEQFF. The CDR3 DNA is TGTGCCAGCAGTTACTCGATACCGGGCAGTGAGCAGTTCTTC.

This clonotype showed up just a few times. V gene TRBV16 combines with J gene TRBJ2-7; maybe TRBD1 (5 bases). Trimming pared 0 bases from V and 2 bases from J, leaving 11 bases between. This CDR3 has 15 amino acids. Looked up from germline, CDR1 is KGHSY and CDR2 is FQNENV. The CDR3 loop is CASSQSTVSAYEQYF. In DNA form, the CDR3 reads TGTGCCAGCAGCCAATCGACAGTGAGTGCCTACGAGCAGTACTTC.

This clonotype was detected a few times. The chain joins TRBV5-1 to TRBJ2-2; D uncertain. Trimming removed 0 bases from V and 0 bases from J, with 6 bases in between. This CDR3 contains 15 residues. Germline CDR1 reads SGHRS; CDR2 reads YFSETQ. As DNA, the CDR3 is TGCGCCAGCAGCTTGGCCACAACGAACACCGGGGAGCTGTTTTTT. Its translation: CASSLATTNTGELFF. Drawing the rest from reference TRBV5-1 and TRBJ2-2, the complete variable domain is KAGVTQTPRYLIKTRGQQVTLSCSPISGHRSVSWYQQTPGQGLQFLFEYFSETQRNKGNFPGRFSGRQFSNSRSEMNVSTLELGDSALYLCASSLATTNTGELFFGEGSRLTVL.

This clonotype was seen a few times. This rearrangement joins TRBV6-5 to TRBJ1-6, with unresolved D. Trimming removed 2 bases at V and 6 bases at J, with 14 bases between. CDR1 is MNHEY and CDR2 is SVGAGI in the germline V gene. This CDR3 is 16 amino acids long. CDR3 DNA: TGTGCCAGCAGTTACAAGTTCTGGGAAGGTAATTCACCCCTCCACTTT. As protein: CASSYKFWEGNSPLHF.

This clonotype was found many times. V is TRBV11-2 and J is TRBJ2-1, with a tentative D call TRBD2 (6 bases). Trimming left V 4 bases short and J 2 bases short, with 12 bases between. Germline lookup yields CDR1 SGHAT and CDR2 FQNNGV. The CDR3 covers 15 residues. CDR3 amino acids: CASSSRPGAYNEQFF. The CDR3, as DNA: TGTGCCAGCAGCTCCCGACCGGGGGCCTACAATGAGCAGTTCTTC.

This sequence joins TRBV7-2 and TRBJ2-7; D unresolved. CDR3 length: 12 amino acids. Germline V gene lookup returns CDR1 SGHTA and CDR2 FQGNSA. Trimming stripped 2 bases from V and 7 bases from J, with 9 bases between. CDR3 loop: CASSLRFREQYF. The CDR3 bases are TGTGCCAGCAGCTTAAGATTCCGGGAGCAGTACTTC.

The V and J genes are TRBV11-2 and TRBJ2-3, with 10 nucleotides matching TRBD2. CDR3 size: 16 residues. Germline CDR1 and CDR2: SGHAT and FQNNGV. V lost 5 bases to trimming and J lost 4 bases; unmatched junction nucleotides: 9. CDR3 region: CASSVQLAGVADTQYF. The CDR3 region has the DNA TGTGCCAGCAGCGTCCAGCTAGCGGGGGTGGCAGATACGCAGTATTTT. Filled out from reference TRBV11-2 and TRBJ2-3, the complete variable domain reads EAGVAQSPRYKIIEKRQSVAFWCNPISGHATLYWYQQILGQGPKLLIQFQNNGVVDDSQLPKDRFSAERLKGVDSTLKIQPAKLEDSAVYLCASSVQLAGVADTQYFGPGTRLTVL.

There are a few counts of this clonotype. V usage is TRBV4-1 and J usage is TRBJ2-7; tentative D call: TRBD2 (5 bases). Trimming pared 4 bases from V and 5 bases from J, leaving 24 bases between. This CDR3 is 17 amino acids long. From germline, CDR1 is MGHRA and CDR2 YSYEKL. The CDR3 loop is CASSRERFLRPGNEQYF. CDR3 coding DNA: TGCGCCAGCAGCCGAGAGCGGTTTTTGAGACCCGGGAACGAGCAGTACTTC.

V usage is TRBV18 and J usage is TRBJ2-3; no clear D. Trimming shortened V by 6 bases and J by 5 bases, and 9 bases separated the two germline ends. The CDR3 has 12 amino acids. Germline V lookup: CDR1 KGHSH, CDR2 LQKENI. This CDR3 reads CASSLTEDTQYF. In nucleotides, the CDR3 is TGTGCCAGCTCCCTTACTGAAGATACGCAGTATTTT.

The chain is built from TRBV6-5 and TRBJ1-3; weak D call: TRBD1 (6 bases). The CDR3 totals 13 residues. CDR1 and CDR2 (germline): MNHEY, SVGAGI. The V end lost 7 bases, the J end lost 4 bases, and 11 bases lay between the germline ends. The CDR3 sequence: CASMGTQGNTIYF. Here the CDR3 DNA reads TGTGCCAGCATGGGGACACAAGGAAACACCATATATTTT.